Listed here are 6 T cell receptor beta chains from one sample, sequenced in a study of a mutant IDH1 vaccine in newly diagnosed glioma. The repertoire was sequenced with immunoSEQ multiplex PCR; TCRdb's copy has only in-frame clones and lacks some. The repertoire holds about 32,000 clones, with approximately 78% as singletons. Antigens of these TCRs are unknown. Time point given: week 35, safety follow-up. With topical imiquimod, each dose of the vaccine consisted of 300 ug of mutant IDH1 20-mer peptide. The sequencing used PBMCs, collected from a glioma patient whose treatment included an IDH1 peptide vaccine. All receptors derive from a woman aged 18 to 35 with glioma.

The chain carries TRBV25-1 and TRBJ2-2, with 7 bases matching TRBD2. Trimming removed 10 bases from V and 3 bases from J; junction bases left unmatched: 14. CDR1 is MGHDK and CDR2 is SYGVNS in the germline V gene. The CDR3 has 16 amino acids. DNA for the CDR3: TGTGCCACCCAAGGACGGGAGGAGTGGCACACCGGGGAGCTGTTTTTT. Protein sequence: CATQGREEWHTGELFF.

The chain carries TRBV19 and TRBJ1-2; no clear D gene. Looked up from germline, CDR1 is LNHDA and CDR2 is SQIVND (reference sequence). V lost 2 bases and J lost 4, with 17 bases in between. The CDR3 is 16 residues long. CDR3 sequence: CASSIFKRSTVYGYTF. The CDR3 DNA reads TGTGCCAGTAGTATATTCAAGCGGTCGACGGTCTATGGCTACACCTTC.

J is TRBJ1-1 and V is TRBV5-6; perhaps TRBD1 as D (5 bases). This CDR3 region has 13 residues. The germline V and J ends were trimmed by 1 base and 6 bases, with 10 bases remaining between them. Germline assignment: CDR1 SGHDT and CDR2 YYEEEE. The CDR3 DNA reads as TGTGCCAGCAGCTTGTACAGGCTCTCTGAAGCTTTCTTT. Amino acid sequence: CASSLYRLSEAFF. The complete variable domain, with remaining parts taken from reference TRBV5-6 and TRBJ1-1, reads DAGVTQSPTHLIKTRGQQVTLRCSPKSGHDTVSWYQQALGQGPQFIFQYYEEEERQRGNFPDRFSGHQFPNYSSELNVNALLLGDSALYLCASSLYRLSEAFFGQGTRLTVV.

The J gene is TRBJ1-5, the V gene TRBV19; D gene uncertain. Looked up from germline, CDR1 is LNHDA and CDR2 is SQIVND (reference sequence). The CDR3 is made up of 18 amino acids. The V end was cut by 4 bases, the J end by 0 bases, with 19 bases between. The CDR3 sequence is CASSTAWSGIDSNQPQHF. CDR3 bases: TGTGCCAGTAGTACAGCATGGAGCGGCATCGATAGCAATCAGCCCCAGCATTTT.

J is TRBJ2-1 and V is TRBV6-4; 7 bases align to TRBD1. The germline CDR1 and CDR2 sequences are MRHNA and SNTAGT. The J segment lost 4 bases and the V segment lost 6 bases, leaving 6 bases of the junction unmatched. There are 14 residues in the CDR3. CDR3 sequence reads: CASSQGQSYNEQFF. The CDR3 region has the DNA TGTGCCAGCAGCCAGGGACAGAGTTACAATGAGCAGTTCTTC.

The chain couples TRBV6-1 to TRBJ1-6, with 7 bases matching TRBD1. The CDR3 runs 13 residues. J gave up 8 bases and V 5 bases, and 3 bases lay outside the gene matches. Germline CDR1 reads MNHNS; CDR2 reads SASEGT. The CDR3 spells CASSLTGDSPLHF. The CDR3 DNA follows: TGTGCCAGCAGTTTAACAGGGGATTCACCCCTCCACTTT.